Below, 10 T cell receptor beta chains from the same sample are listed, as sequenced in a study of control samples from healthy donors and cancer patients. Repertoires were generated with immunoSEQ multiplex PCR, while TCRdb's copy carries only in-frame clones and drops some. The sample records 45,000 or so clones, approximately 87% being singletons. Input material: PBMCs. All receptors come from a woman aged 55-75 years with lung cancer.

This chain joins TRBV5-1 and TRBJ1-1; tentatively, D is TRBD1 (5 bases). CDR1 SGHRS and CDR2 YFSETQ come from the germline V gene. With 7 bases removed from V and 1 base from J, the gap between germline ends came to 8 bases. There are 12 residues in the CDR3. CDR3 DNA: TGCGCCAGCCGGACACCGAACACTGAAGCTTTCTTT. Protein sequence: CASRTPNTEAFF.

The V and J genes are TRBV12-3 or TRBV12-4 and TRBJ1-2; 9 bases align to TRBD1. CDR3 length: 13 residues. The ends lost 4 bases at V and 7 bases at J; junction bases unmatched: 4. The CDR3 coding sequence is TGTGCCAGCAGTTCCCTGACAGGGGGTGGCTACACCTTC. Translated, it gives CASSSLTGGGYTF.

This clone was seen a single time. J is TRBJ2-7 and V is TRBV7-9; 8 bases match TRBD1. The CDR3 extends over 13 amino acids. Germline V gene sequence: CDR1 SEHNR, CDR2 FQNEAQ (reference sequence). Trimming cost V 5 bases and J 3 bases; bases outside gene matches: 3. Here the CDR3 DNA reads TGTGCCAGCAGCCCCGGGACAGGCTACGAGCAGTACTTC. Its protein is CASSPGTGYEQYF.

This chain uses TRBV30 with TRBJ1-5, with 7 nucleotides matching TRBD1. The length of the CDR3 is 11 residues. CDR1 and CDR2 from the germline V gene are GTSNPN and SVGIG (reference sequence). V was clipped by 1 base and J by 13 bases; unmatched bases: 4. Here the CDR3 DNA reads TGTGCCTGGAGTGCCGGGGGACAGCAGCATTTT. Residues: CAWSAGGQQHF.

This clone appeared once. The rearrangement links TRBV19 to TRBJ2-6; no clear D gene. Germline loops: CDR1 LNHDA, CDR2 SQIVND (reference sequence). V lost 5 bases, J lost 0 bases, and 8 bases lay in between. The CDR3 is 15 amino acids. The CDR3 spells CASSWMYSGANVLTF. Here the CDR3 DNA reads TGTGCCAGTAGTTGGATGTACTCTGGGGCCAACGTCCTGACTTTC.

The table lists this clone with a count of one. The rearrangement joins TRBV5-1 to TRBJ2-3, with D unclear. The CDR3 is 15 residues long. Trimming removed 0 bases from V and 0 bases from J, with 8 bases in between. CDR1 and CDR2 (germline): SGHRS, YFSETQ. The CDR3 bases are TGCGCCAGCAGCTTGGTCGGACGGAGCACAGATACGCAGTATTTT. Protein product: CASSLVGRSTDTQYF.

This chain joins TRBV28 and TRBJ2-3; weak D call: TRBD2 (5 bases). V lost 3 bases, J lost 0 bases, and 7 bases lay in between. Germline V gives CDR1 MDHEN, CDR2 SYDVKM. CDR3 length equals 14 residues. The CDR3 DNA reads TGTGCCAGCAGTTTCGTAGCGAGCACAGATACGCAGTATTTT. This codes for CASSFVASTDTQYF.

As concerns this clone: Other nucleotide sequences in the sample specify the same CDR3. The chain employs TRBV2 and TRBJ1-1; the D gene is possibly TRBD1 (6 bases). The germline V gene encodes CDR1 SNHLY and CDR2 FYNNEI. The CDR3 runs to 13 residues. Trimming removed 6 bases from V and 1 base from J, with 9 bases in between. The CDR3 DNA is TGTGCCAGCAGCGGACAGCGGAACACTGAAGCTTTCTTT. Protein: CASSGQRNTEAFF.

CDR3: CASSSREGPSNTGELFF. CDR3 bases: TGTGCCAGCAGCTCCCGTGAGGGCCCCTCGAACACCGGGGAGCTGTTTTTT. V gene TRBV7-9 combines with J gene TRBJ2-2, with a tentative D call TRBD2 (5 bases). The CDR3 covers 17 residues. The V gene lost 4 bases and the J gene lost 0 bases, with 15 bases spanning the gap. Germline V gene lookup returns CDR1 SEHNR and CDR2 FQNEAQ (reference sequence). Drawing the rest from reference TRBV7-9 and TRBJ2-2, the complete variable domain is DTGVSQNPRHKITKRGQNVTFRCDPISEHNRLYWYRQTLGQGPEFLTYFQNEAQLEKSRLLSDRFSAERPKGSFSTLEIQRTEQGDSAMYLCASSSREGPSNTGELFFGEGSRLTVL.

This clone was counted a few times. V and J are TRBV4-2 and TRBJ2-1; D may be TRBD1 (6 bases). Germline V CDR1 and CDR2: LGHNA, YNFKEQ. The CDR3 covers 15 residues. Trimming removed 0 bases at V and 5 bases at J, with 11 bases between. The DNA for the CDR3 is TGTGCCAGCAGCCAAGAAGGCAGGGGTAACAATGAGCAGTTCTTC. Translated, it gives CASSQEGRGNNEQFF.